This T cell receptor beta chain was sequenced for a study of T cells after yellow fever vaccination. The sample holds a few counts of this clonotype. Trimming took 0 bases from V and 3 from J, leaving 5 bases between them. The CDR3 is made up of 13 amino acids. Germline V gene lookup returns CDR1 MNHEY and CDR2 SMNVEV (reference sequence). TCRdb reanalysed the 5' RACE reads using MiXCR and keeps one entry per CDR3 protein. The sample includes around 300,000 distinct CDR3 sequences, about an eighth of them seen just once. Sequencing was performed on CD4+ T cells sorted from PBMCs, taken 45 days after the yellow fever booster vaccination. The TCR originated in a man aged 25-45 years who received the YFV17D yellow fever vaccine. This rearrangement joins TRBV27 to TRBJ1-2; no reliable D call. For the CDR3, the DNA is TGTGCCAGCAGTTTATCGTCCGACTATGGCTACACCTTC. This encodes CASSLSSDYGYTF.